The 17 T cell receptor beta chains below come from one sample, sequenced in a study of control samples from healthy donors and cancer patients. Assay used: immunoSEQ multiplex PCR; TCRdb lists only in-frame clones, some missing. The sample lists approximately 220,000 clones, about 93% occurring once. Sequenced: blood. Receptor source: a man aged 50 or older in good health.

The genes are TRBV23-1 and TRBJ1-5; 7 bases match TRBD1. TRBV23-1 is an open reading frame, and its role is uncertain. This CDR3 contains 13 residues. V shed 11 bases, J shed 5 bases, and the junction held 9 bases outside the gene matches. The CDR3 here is CAFRTGGHQPQHF. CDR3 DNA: TGCGCCTTTCGGACAGGAGGGCATCAGCCCCAGCATTTT.

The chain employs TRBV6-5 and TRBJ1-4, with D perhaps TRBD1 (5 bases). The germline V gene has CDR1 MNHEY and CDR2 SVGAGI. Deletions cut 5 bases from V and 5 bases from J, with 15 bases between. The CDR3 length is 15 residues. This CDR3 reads CASSQWDGDNEKLFF. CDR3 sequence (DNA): TGTGCCAGCAGTCAATGGGACGGGGACAATGAAAAACTGTTTTTT.

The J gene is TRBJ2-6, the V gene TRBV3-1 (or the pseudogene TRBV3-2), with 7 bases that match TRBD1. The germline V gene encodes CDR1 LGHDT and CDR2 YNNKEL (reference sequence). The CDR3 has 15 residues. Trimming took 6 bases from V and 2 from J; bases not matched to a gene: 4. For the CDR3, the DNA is TGTGCCAGCAGGTACGGGACAGCTGGGGCCAACGTCCTGACTTTC. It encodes CASRYGTAGANVLTF.

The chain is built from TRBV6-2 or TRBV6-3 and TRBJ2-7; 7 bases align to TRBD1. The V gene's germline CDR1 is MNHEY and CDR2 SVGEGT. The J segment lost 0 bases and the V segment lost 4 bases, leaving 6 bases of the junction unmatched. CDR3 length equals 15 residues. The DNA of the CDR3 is TGTGCCAGCAGTTCCGGGACAGATAACTCCTACGAGCAGTACTTC. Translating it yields CASSSGTDNSYEQYF.

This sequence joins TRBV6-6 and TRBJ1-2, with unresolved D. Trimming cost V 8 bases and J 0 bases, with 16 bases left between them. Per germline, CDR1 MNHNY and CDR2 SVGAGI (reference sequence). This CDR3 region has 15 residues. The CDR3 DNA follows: TGTGCCAGCTTGCGGTCCCGGGATCCTAACTATGGCTACACCTTC. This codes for CASLRSRDPNYGYTF.

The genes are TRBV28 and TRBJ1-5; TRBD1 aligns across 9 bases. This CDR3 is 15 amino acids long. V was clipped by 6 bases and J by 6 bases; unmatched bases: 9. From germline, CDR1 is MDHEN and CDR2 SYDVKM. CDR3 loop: CASRPGTGIGQPQHF. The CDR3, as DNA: TGTGCCAGCAGACCTGGGACAGGGATAGGTCAGCCCCAGCATTTT.

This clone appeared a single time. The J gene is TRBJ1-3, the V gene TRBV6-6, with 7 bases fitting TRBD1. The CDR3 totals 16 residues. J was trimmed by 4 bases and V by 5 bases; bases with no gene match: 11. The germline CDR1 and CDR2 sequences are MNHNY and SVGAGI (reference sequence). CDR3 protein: CASSNQQGTGGNTIYF. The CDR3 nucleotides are TGTGCCAGCAGTAACCAACAGGGGACGGGAGGAAACACCATATATTTT.

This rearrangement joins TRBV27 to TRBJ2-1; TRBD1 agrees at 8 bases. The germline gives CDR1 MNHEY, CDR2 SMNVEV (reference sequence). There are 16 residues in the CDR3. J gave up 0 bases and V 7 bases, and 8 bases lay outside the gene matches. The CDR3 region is CASTSTGDRSYNEQFF. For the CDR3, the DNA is TGTGCCAGCACCTCGACAGGGGACCGCTCCTACAATGAGCAGTTCTTC.

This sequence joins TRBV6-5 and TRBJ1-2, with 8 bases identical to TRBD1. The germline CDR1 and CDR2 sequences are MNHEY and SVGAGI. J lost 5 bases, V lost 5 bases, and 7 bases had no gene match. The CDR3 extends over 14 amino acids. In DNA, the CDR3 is TGTGCCAGCAGTAAGACAGGGGTGATATATGGCTACACCTTC. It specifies CASSKTGVIYGYTF.

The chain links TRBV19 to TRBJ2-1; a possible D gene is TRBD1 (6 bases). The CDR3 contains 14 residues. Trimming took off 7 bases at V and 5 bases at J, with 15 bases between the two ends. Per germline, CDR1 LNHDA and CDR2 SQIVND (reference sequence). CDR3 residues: CASTLPGTHNEQFF. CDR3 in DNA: TGTGCCAGTACTCTCCCCGGGACACACAATGAGCAGTTCTTC.

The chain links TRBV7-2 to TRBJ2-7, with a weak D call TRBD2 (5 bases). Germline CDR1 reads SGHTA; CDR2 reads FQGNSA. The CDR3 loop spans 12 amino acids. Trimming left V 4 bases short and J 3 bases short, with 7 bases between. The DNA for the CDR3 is TGTGCCAGCAGCTCCGGGGTCTACGAGCAGTACTTC. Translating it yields CASSSGVYEQYF.

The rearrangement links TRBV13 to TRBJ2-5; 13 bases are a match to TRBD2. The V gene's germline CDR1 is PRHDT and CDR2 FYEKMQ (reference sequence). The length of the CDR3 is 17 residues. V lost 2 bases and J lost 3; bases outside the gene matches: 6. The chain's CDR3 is CASSLLGLAGYEETQYF. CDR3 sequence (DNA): TGTGCCAGCAGCTTATTGGGACTAGCGGGGTATGAAGAGACCCAGTACTTC.

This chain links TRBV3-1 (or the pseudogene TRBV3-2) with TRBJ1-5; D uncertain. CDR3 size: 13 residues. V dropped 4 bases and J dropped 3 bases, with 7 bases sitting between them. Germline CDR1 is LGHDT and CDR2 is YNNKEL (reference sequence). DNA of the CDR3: TGTGCCAGCAGCCCCCGGACCAATCAGCCCCAGCATTTT. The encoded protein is CASSPRTNQPQHF.

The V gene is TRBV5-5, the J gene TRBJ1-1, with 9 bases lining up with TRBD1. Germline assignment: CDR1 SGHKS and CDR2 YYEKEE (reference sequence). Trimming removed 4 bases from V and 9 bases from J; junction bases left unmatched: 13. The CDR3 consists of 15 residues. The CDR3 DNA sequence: TGTGCCAGCAGCCCTGCCGGGACAGGGAACACCAAAGCTTTCTTT. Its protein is CASSPAGTGNTKAFF.

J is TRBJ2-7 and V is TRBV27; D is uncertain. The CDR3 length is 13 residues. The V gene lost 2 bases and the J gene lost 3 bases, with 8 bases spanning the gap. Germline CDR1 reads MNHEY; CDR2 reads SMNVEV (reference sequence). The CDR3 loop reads CASSLGVNYEQYF. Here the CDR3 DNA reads TGTGCCAGCAGTTTAGGGGTAAACTACGAGCAGTACTTC.

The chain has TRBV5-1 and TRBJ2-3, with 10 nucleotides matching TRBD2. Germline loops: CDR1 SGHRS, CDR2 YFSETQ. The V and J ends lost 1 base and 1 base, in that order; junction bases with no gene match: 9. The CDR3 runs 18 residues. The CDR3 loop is CASSLRILAGTRTDTQYF. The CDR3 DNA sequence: TGCGCCAGCAGCTTGAGAATACTAGCGGGGACACGCACAGATACGCAGTATTTT.

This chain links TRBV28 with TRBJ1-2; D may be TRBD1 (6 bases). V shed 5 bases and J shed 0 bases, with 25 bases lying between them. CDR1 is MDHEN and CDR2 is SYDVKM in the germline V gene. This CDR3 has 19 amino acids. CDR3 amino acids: CASSPPGAGGHFSNYGYTF. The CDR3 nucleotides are TGTGCCAGCAGTCCACCGGGCGCGGGGGGCCATTTCTCTAACTATGGCTACACCTTC.